These 21 T cell receptor beta chains were sequenced from one sample in a study of blood T cells in healthy people across ages. A sample-barcoded 5' primer and a J-beta primer mix were used in a second PCR of about 7 to 12 cycles. Using its own MiXCR run on the 5' RACE reads, TCRdb lists one record per CDR3 protein. In the table there are some 1.6 million distinct CDR3 sequences, about 35% of which are singletons. Sequenced input: blood. All receptors derive from a woman in her 30s in good health.

This CDR3 is CASTRLGNEQYF. The DNA for the CDR3 is TGTGCCAGCACCAGACTCGGAAACGAGCAGTACTTC. The V and J genes are TRBV7-9 and TRBJ2-7; unclear D gene. Trimming left V 7 bases short and J 5 bases short, with 12 bases between. CDR3 length: 12 amino acids. Per germline, CDR1 SEHNR and CDR2 FQNEAQ (reference sequence).

This clonotype was found once. The rearrangement joins TRBV20-1 to TRBJ2-1; D is unclear. In germline, CDR1 is DFQATT, CDR2 SNEGSKA (reference sequence). The V end was cut by 3 bases, the J end by 0 bases, with 18 bases between. The CDR3 runs 17 residues. CDR3 nucleotide sequence: TGCAGTGCTAGCCGTAGTGGCGAGAGACGCTCCTACAATGAGCAGTTCTTC. Protein: CSASRSGERRSYNEQFF.

This clonotype was recorded at least ten times. This rearrangement joins TRBV20-1 to TRBJ2-7, with D tentatively TRBD2 (7 bases). The CDR3 has 14 amino acids. In germline, CDR1 is DFQATT, CDR2 SNEGSKA (reference sequence). With 0 bases removed from V and 2 bases from J, the gap between germline ends came to 11 bases. CDR3 coding DNA: TGCAGTGCTAGAGATTCGGGGGGCACCTACGAGCAGTACTTC. Its translation is CSARDSGGTYEQYF.

This chain uses TRBV2 with TRBJ2-7; a possible D gene is TRBD2 (5 bases). The CDR3 runs 14 residues. Germline V gene data show CDR1 as SNHLY and CDR2 as FYNNEI. Between the trimmed V and J ends, which lost 8 bases and 4 bases, there was a span of 18 bases. CDR3 nucleotides: TGTGCCAGCCGGGAAGAGACTATGCAGTACGAGCAGTACTTC. Its protein is CASREETMQYEQYF.

In its sample, this clonotype was seen many times. The J gene is TRBJ2-1, the V gene TRBV29-1; D perhaps matches TRBD2 (5 bases). The V end was cut by 1 base, the J end by 0 bases, with 10 bases between. The length of the CDR3 is 15 residues. Germline V lookup: CDR1 SQVTM, CDR2 ANQGSEA. CDR3 in amino acids: CSVEGFGVSYNEQFF. The CDR3 bases are TGCAGCGTTGAAGGGTTCGGGGTCTCCTACAATGAGCAGTTCTTC.

This clonotype was recorded many times. This chain connects TRBV12-3 or TRBV12-4 to TRBJ1-5; D unclear. This CDR3 has 14 amino acids. With 6 bases removed from V and 6 bases from J, the gap between germline ends came to 15 bases. CDR3 region: CASSQRARGQPQHF. The CDR3 coding sequence is TGTGCCAGCAGCCAAAGGGCCCGGGGTCAGCCCCAGCATTTT.

This clonotype has more than one count but fewer than ten. The V gene is TRBV27, the J gene TRBJ2-1; 11 nucleotides align to TRBD2. This CDR3 spans 20 amino acids. V was clipped by 2 bases and J by 6 bases; unmatched bases: 18. Germline-derived CDR1 and CDR2 are MNHEY and SMNVEV (reference sequence). CDR3 nucleotides: TGTGCCAGCAGTTTAGTTGGGACAAGACTAGCGGGAACGAATACCAATGAGCAGTTCTTC. Its translation is CASSLVGTRLAGTNTNEQFF.

This clonotype was counted a few times. V is TRBV4-1 and J is TRBJ1-2; no clear D gene. The germline V gene encodes CDR1 MGHRA and CDR2 YSYEKL. The length of the CDR3 is 13 residues. V was trimmed by 4 bases and J by 7 bases, leaving 13 bases between them. The CDR3 region has the DNA TGCGCCAGCAGCCCCACAGCGGGCGGTGGCTACACCTTC. Protein: CASSPTAGGGYTF.

This clonotype appeared once. The chain combines TRBV10-3 with TRBJ2-2; D unclear. V lost 0 bases, J lost 7 bases, and 3 bases lay in between. The CDR3 sequence is 12 residues long. The germline CDR1 and CDR2 sequences are ENHRY and SYGVKD. DNA of the CDR3: TGTGCCATCAGTGAGTCGATCGGGGAGCTGTTTTTT. It translates to CAISESIGELFF.

This clonotype was recorded many times. J is TRBJ2-5 and V is TRBV5-1; D remains unclear. V lost 4 bases and J 4 bases, leaving 8 bases between the germline ends. The CDR3 spans 12 residues. Germline-derived CDR1 and CDR2 are SGHRS and YFSETQ. The CDR3 coding sequence is TGCGCCAGCAGCGCCCCCACAGAGACCCAGTACTTC. Encoded protein: CASSAPTETQYF.

As concerns this clonotype: Its ends do not fully match the called genes, so a read error is possible. The CDR3 DNA reads TGCAATGCTAGAGTGGGCGCGGGGACTGAAGCTTTCTTT. Translation: CNARVGAGTEAFF. V is TRBV20-1 and J is TRBJ1-1; D call uncertain. The CDR3 runs to 13 residues. Germline lookup yields CDR1 DFQATT and CDR2 SNEGSKA (reference sequence).

A word on this clonotype: This sequence may be a read error, since a much larger clone differs from it by one base. The chain couples TRBV25-1 to TRBJ2-5, with a possible D match to TRBD1 (6 bases). The V and J ends lost 6 bases and 11 bases respectively, with 13 bases between them. This CDR3 region has 11 residues. Per germline, CDR1 MGHDK and CDR2 SYGVNS. The CDR3 coding sequence is TGTGCCAGCAGACGGGACAATGAGCAGTACTTC. It specifies CASRRDNEQYF.

The V gene is TRBV7-6, the J gene TRBJ2-3; D might be TRBD2 (6 bases). The CDR3 runs to 14 residues. V lost 3 bases to trimming and J lost 7 bases, with 14 bases between them. The germline V gene has CDR1 SGHVS and CDR2 FNYEAQ. The CDR3 sequence: CASSLDETRNTQYF. The CDR3 DNA sequence: TGTGCCAGCAGCTTGGACGAGACTAGGAATACGCAGTATTTT.

This clonotype was recorded a few times. This sequence joins TRBV5-1 and TRBJ1-6; 7 bases line up with TRBD1. The V gene's germline CDR1 is SGHRS and CDR2 YFSETQ. CDR3 length: 14 amino acids. With 4 bases clipped from V and 10 bases from J, the junction kept 8 bases outside the gene matches. The CDR3 bases are TGCGCCAGCAGCCCGGACAGGTTAACATCACCCCTCCACTTT. Amino acid sequence: CASSPDRLTSPLHF.

This clonotype was observed a few times. This chain connects TRBV18 to TRBJ1-2; 7 nucleotides agree with TRBD1. CDR3 size: 15 residues. With V trimmed by 3 bases and J by 6 bases, 10 bases remained unmatched. Germline values: CDR1 KGHSH, CDR2 LQKENI. The CDR3 here is CASSPLSDRVDGYTF. Written as DNA, the CDR3 is TGTGCCAGCTCACCCCTCTCCGACAGGGTGGATGGCTACACCTTC.

This clonotype has just a few counts. This chain connects TRBV12-3 or TRBV12-4 to TRBJ2-7, with 12 positions matching TRBD1. The CDR3 length is 16 residues. Trimming at V came to 6 bases and at J to 7 bases, leaving 13 bases not matched to a gene. CDR3 amino acids: CASSWSGTGGLWEQYF. The DNA of the CDR3 is TGTGCCAGCAGCTGGTCCGGGACAGGGGGCCTGTGGGAGCAGTACTTC.

The table lists this clonotype with a few counts. The V call is TRBV4-1, the J call TRBJ1-4; no clear D gene. Germline loops: CDR1 MGHRA, CDR2 YSYEKL. The CDR3 runs to 15 residues. The V gene lost 6 bases and the J gene lost 4 bases, with 15 bases spanning the gap. The CDR3 nucleotides are TGCGCCAGCAGATTAAGACACAGCCTTAATGAAAAACTGTTTTTT. Protein: CASRLRHSLNEKLFF.

The chain employs TRBV6-1 and TRBJ2-5; TRBD1 matches 9 bases. The DNA end lines up better with TRBJ2-1; the J call may be wrong. The CDR3 has 16 residues. Germline lookup yields CDR1 MNHNS and CDR2 SASEGT. The CDR3 bases are TGTGCCAGCAGAGATCCGGGACAGGGACTCCAAGAGACCCAGTTCTTC. Its translation is CASRDPGQGLQETQFF.

This sequence joins TRBV4-1 and TRBJ2-5; 8 positions match TRBD2. Germline V gene data show CDR1 as MGHRA and CDR2 as YSYEKL. The CDR3 length is 16 residues. The V and J ends lost 0 bases and 7 bases, in that order; junction bases with no gene match: 10. The CDR3 region is CASSQDGTRGPWTQYF. CDR3 coding DNA: TGCGCCAGCAGCCAAGACGGGACTAGGGGCCCATGGACCCAGTACTTC.

Of note for this clonotype: A much larger clone lies a single base off, so this may be a read error. The genes are TRBV29-1 and TRBJ2-4; 10 positions match TRBD2. Losses at the gene ends were 0 bases for V and 15 bases for J; bases not matched to a gene: 14. The CDR3 totals 15 residues. The germline V gene has CDR1 SQVTM and CDR2 ANQGSEA. CDR3 sequence reads: CSVEDQAGGPYERYF. The CDR3 DNA reads TGCAGCGTTGAAGACCAAGCGGGGGGGCCCTACGAGCGGTACTTC.

The sample holds a few counts of this clonotype. The V and J genes are TRBV25-1 and TRBJ2-2; 11 bases fit TRBD2. The V and J ends lost 1 base and 5 bases, in that order; junction bases with no gene match: 9. The CDR3 is 18 amino acids. The germline V gene has CDR1 MGHDK and CDR2 SYGVNS. CDR3: CASSEFLAGGPGTGELFF. CDR3 nucleotide sequence: TGTGCCAGCAGTGAATTCCTAGCGGGAGGCCCGGGGACCGGGGAGCTGTTTTTT.